This T cell receptor beta chain was sequenced for a study of technical replicates of blood from a handful of donors. Germline-derived CDR1 and CDR2 are DFQATT and SNEGSKA (reference sequence). The CDR3 loop spans 11 amino acids. Trimming pared 6 bases from V and 2 bases from J, leaving 8 bases between. Assay used: immunoSEQ multiplex PCR; TCRdb lists only in-frame clones, some missing. The sample lists roughly 82,000 clones; over 95% were seen once. This rearrangement joins TRBV20-1 to TRBJ2-7; D uncertain. This sequence originates from a human donor in good health. Sequenced: T cells isolated from PBMCs. Here the CDR3 reads CSAPITYEQYF. The CDR3 DNA reads as TGCAGTGCCCCTATAACCTACGAGCAGTACTTC.